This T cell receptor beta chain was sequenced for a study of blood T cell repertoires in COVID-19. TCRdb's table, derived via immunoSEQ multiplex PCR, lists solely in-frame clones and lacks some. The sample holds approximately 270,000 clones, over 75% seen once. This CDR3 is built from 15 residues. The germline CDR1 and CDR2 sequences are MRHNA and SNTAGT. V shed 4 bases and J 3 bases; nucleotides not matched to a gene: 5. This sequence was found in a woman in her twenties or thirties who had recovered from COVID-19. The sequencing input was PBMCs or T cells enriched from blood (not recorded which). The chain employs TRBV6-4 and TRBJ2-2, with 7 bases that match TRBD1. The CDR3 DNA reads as TGTGCCAGCAGTGCGGGAACAGGGGACACCGGGGAGCTGTTTTTT. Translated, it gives CASSAGTGDTGELFF.